Shown below are 5 T cell receptor beta chains from a single sample sequenced in a study of control samples from healthy donors and cancer patients. Clones were sequenced by immunoSEQ multiplex PCR, and TCRdb holds only the in-frame ones, with some missing. The sample has about 110,000 clones, almost 85% seen once. Sequencing was performed on blood. These receptors came from a man aged 18 to 29 in good health.

Here the CDR3 DNA reads TGTGCCAGCTCCCCCGTCGGGACAGGGGGATACGAGCAGTACTTC. It specifies CASSPVGTGGYEQYF. The rearrangement joins TRBV18 to TRBJ2-7, with TRBD1 matching 11 bases. This CDR3 has 15 residues. Germline V lookup: CDR1 KGHSH, CDR2 LQKENI. V lost 6 bases to trimming and J lost 4 bases; unmatched junction nucleotides: 8.

The chain has TRBV6-6 and TRBJ1-1, with D maybe TRBD1 (6 bases). CDR1 is MNHNY and CDR2 is SVGAGI in the germline V gene (reference sequence). This CDR3 spans 17 amino acids. Trimming cost V 5 bases and J 5 bases, with 24 bases left between them. The CDR3 is CASSQLAGDLGNTEAFF. The CDR3 nucleotides are TGTGCCAGCAGTCAACTCGCAGGGGATTTGGGGAATACTGAAGCTTTCTTT.

The CDR3 bases are TGTGCCAGCAGTCGCGCCCGGGACTCCAAGGGTCATGAGCAGTTCTTC. Its protein is CASSRARDSKGHEQFF. J is TRBJ2-1 and V is TRBV27; possibly TRBD2 for D (6 bases). The V end was cut by 5 bases, the J end by 8 bases, with 22 bases between. This CDR3 comprises 16 residues. Germline V gene lookup returns CDR1 MNHEY and CDR2 SMNVEV (reference sequence).

The genes are TRBV28 and TRBJ1-2, with no clear D. The germline V gene encodes CDR1 MDHEN and CDR2 SYDVKM. Trimming removed 3 bases at V and 3 bases at J, with 14 bases between. The CDR3 consists of 15 residues. The CDR3 is CASSFQWRFDYGYTF. The CDR3 DNA reads as TGTGCCAGCAGTTTTCAGTGGCGCTTCGACTATGGCTACACCTTC.

The chain links TRBV11-2 to TRBJ2-5, with 7 bases that match TRBD1. CDR1 is SGHAT, CDR2 FQNNGV, per germline. Trimming cost V 5 bases and J 7 bases; bases outside gene matches: 10. This CDR3 spans 14 amino acids. CDR3 in amino acids: CASSAPTGIRTQYF. The CDR3 nucleotides read TGTGCCAGCAGCGCCCCGACAGGGATCAGGACCCAGTACTTC. The full variable domain, rest sourced from reference TRBV11-2 and TRBJ2-5, is EAGVAQSPRYKIIEKRQSVAFWCNPISGHATLYWYQQILGQGPKLLIQFQNNGVVDDSQLPKDRFSAERLKGVDSTLKIQPAKLEDSAVYLCASSAPTGIRTQYFGPGTRLLVL.